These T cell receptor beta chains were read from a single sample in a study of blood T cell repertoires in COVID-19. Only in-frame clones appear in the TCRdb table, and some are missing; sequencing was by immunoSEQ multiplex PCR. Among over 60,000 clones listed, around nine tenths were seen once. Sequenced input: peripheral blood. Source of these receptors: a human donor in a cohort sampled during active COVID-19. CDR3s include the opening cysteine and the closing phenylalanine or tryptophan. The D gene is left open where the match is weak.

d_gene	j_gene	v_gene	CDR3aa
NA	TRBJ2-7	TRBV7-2	CASSLDGGGGIYEQYF
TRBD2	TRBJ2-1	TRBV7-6	CASSLVSRGLAGSSPTNEQFF
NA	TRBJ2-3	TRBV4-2	CASSQADRRAQYF
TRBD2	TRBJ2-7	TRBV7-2	CASSRGLARNEQYF
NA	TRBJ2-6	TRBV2	CASSERRGRRSGANVLTF
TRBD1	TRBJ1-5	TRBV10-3	CAISASTTGTMGQPQHF
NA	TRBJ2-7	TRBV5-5	CASSQGHSSYEQYF
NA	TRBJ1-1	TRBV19	CATRWGGSAEAFF
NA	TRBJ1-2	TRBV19	CASSIPGTTANYGYTF
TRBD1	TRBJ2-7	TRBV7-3	CASSVTGGGEQYF
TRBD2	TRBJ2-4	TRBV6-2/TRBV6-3	CASSYSPGLADPNVAKNIQYF
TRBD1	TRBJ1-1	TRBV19	CASSRKTGGISGTEAFF
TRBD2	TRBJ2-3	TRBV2	CASSDLGLADTDTQYF
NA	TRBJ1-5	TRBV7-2	CASSLEYRENQPQHF
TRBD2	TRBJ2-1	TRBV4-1	CASSLGLAGSDEQFF
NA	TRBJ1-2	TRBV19	CASRGGLYGYTF
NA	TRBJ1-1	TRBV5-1	CASSLSADKNTEAFF
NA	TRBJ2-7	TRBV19	CASSALQGLHEQYF
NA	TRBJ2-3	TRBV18	CASSPFSSTDTQYF
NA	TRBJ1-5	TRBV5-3	CARSFVSLGRTRGYNQPQHF
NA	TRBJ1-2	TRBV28	CASSLLRYGYTF
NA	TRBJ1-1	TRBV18	CASSPGGGALNTEAFF
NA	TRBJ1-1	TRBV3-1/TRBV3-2	CASSQESGNAFF
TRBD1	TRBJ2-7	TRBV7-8	CASSLEGQGTYEQYF
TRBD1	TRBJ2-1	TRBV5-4	CASSGQGFEQFF
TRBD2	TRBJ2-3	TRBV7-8	CASSWTSGRAGDTQYF
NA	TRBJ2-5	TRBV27	CASCPTGLGTQYF
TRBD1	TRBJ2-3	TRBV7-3	CASSLQGAADTQYF
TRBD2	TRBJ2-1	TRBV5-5	CASSPGLARHYNEQFF
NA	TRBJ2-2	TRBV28	CASTGAINTGELFF
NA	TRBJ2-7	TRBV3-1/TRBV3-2	CASSQGGPYEQYF
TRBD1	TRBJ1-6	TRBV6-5	CASSYSRTGGGSPLHF
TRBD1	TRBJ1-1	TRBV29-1	CSVPRGAQTEAFF
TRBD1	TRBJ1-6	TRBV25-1	CASSGGTGYNSPLHF
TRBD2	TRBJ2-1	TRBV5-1	CASTQLAGSLNEQFF
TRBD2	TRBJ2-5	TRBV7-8	CASSFNSGRAWETQYF
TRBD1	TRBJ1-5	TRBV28	CAGRPRTGPSNQPQHF
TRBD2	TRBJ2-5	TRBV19	CASSILAGFQETQYF
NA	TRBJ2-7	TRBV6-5	CASSPAQEGSYEQYF
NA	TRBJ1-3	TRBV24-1	CATSDPGSSGNTIYF